This is a list of T cell receptor beta chains from one sample in a study of cytomegalovirus exposure and HLA in healthy donors. The method was immunoSEQ multiplex PCR; TCRdb's version includes in-frame clones alone and lacks a portion of them. The table has 100,000 or so clones, 63% seen once; the top ten hold under 5.5%. The sequencing input was PBMCs. These receptors came from a human donor in good health. Both conserved end residues are part of each CDR3. Fields, in order: D gene, V gene, CDR3 length, CDR3 protein. The D gene is left open where the match is weak.

d_call: TRBD2; v_call: TRBV6-5; cdr3_length: 14; cdr3_aa: CASSLTSGSYEQYF
d_call: TRBD1; v_call: TRBV6-5; cdr3_length: 14; cdr3_aa: CASTRTGRTDTQYF
d_call: -; v_call: TRBV4-1; cdr3_length: 15; cdr3_aa: CASSQARALSYEQYF
d_call: -; v_call: TRBV18; cdr3_length: 14; cdr3_aa: CASSPLLYSTEAFF
d_call: -; v_call: TRBV7-9; cdr3_length: 14; cdr3_aa: CASSLDLNTGELFF
d_call: -; v_call: TRBV27; cdr3_length: 19; cdr3_aa: CASSLSWLAQGRAADTQYF
d_call: -; v_call: TRBV10-3; cdr3_length: 14; cdr3_aa: CAISDTDRGGGYTF
d_call: -; v_call: TRBV4-1; cdr3_length: 13; cdr3_aa: CASSQGPFNEQFF
d_call: TRBD1; v_call: TRBV7-2; cdr3_length: 13; cdr3_aa: CAGARGANYGYTF
d_call: TRBD2; v_call: TRBV9; cdr3_length: 15; cdr3_aa: CASSLGGLAGDEQYF
d_call: -; v_call: TRBV9; cdr3_length: 14; cdr3_aa: CASSVAVSGNEQFF
d_call: TRBD1; v_call: TRBV27; cdr3_length: 14; cdr3_aa: CASSFGTGRTEAFF
d_call: -; v_call: TRBV7-8; cdr3_length: 13; cdr3_aa: CASSGDTNTEAFF
d_call: -; v_call: TRBV5-1; cdr3_length: 15; cdr3_aa: CASSSGVGSGNTIYF
d_call: TRBD2; v_call: TRBV27; cdr3_length: 15; cdr3_aa: CASRPVSGNSYEQYF
d_call: TRBD2; v_call: TRBV19; cdr3_length: 13; cdr3_aa: CASSIGGWETQYF
d_call: -; v_call: TRBV27; cdr3_length: 15; cdr3_aa: CASSSPTTGKETQYF
d_call: -; v_call: TRBV6-6; cdr3_length: 14; cdr3_aa: CASSLGRGNQPQHF
d_call: TRBD2; v_call: TRBV5-1; cdr3_length: 16; cdr3_aa: CASSQHPTSGQETQYF
d_call: TRBD1; v_call: TRBV5-5; cdr3_length: 13; cdr3_aa: CASGTAPNYGYTF
d_call: TRBD1; v_call: TRBV4-1; cdr3_length: 13; cdr3_aa: CASRWTGGDEQFF
d_call: TRBD1; v_call: TRBV5-1; cdr3_length: 14; cdr3_aa: CASSYRDRGDEQYF
d_call: -; v_call: TRBV7-2; cdr3_length: 13; cdr3_aa: CASSLKGVYGYTF
d_call: TRBD2; v_call: TRBV10-3; cdr3_length: 15; cdr3_aa: CAISSLAGGPDEQYF
d_call: TRBD2; v_call: TRBV19; cdr3_length: 14; cdr3_aa: CASSIETSVGEQFF
d_call: -; v_call: TRBV19; cdr3_length: 15; cdr3_aa: CASSIERQDTDTQYF
d_call: TRBD1; v_call: TRBV7-3; cdr3_length: 21; cdr3_aa: CASSPRDRTRAGKKPNSPLHF
d_call: -; v_call: TRBV5-4; cdr3_length: 14; cdr3_aa: CASSFQGKNEKLFF
d_call: -; v_call: TRBV5-1; cdr3_length: 14; cdr3_aa: CASSLTHSWHEQYF
d_call: TRBD2; v_call: TRBV5-1; cdr3_length: 15; cdr3_aa: CASMRAGSGGETQYF
d_call: -; v_call: TRBV7-8; cdr3_length: 14; cdr3_aa: CASSPGRESTEAFF
d_call: TRBD2; v_call: TRBV6-5; cdr3_length: 16; cdr3_aa: CASSYASGRADYEQYF
d_call: TRBD2; v_call: TRBV30; cdr3_length: 18; cdr3_aa: CAWTPGWGSGSPGETQYF
d_call: TRBD1; v_call: TRBV10-1; cdr3_length: 13; cdr3_aa: CASTGQGSDEAFF
d_call: TRBD2; v_call: TRBV7-8; cdr3_length: 16; cdr3_aa: CASSVSGGLSQETQYF
d_call: -; v_call: TRBV4-1; cdr3_length: 14; cdr3_aa: CASSLLERGNEAFF
d_call: -; v_call: TRBV4-1; cdr3_length: 14; cdr3_aa: CASSRDGGQETQYF
d_call: TRBD1; v_call: TRBV6-5; cdr3_length: 15; cdr3_aa: CASSSPRQGAYEQYF
d_call: -; v_call: TRBV27; cdr3_length: 13; cdr3_aa: CASSPRQTYEQYF
d_call: -; v_call: TRBV7-9; cdr3_length: 14; cdr3_aa: CASSPHSGTDTQYF
d_call: TRBD1; v_call: TRBV5-1; cdr3_length: 16; cdr3_aa: CASSLFRGDRGDEQYF
d_call: TRBD2; v_call: TRBV30; cdr3_length: 14; cdr3_aa: CAWKTSGIVHEQYF
d_call: -; v_call: TRBV6-5; cdr3_length: 13; cdr3_aa: CASTRRGTGELFF
d_call: -; v_call: TRBV28; cdr3_length: 14; cdr3_aa: CASSFRGLYNEQFF
d_call: -; v_call: TRBV28; cdr3_length: 13; cdr3_aa: CASSPHQNTEAFF
d_call: -; v_call: TRBV6-6; cdr3_length: 13; cdr3_aa: CASSYSAQETQYF
d_call: TRBD2; v_call: TRBV5-1; cdr3_length: 15; cdr3_aa: CASSQGTSGSYEQFF
d_call: -; v_call: TRBV19; cdr3_length: 13; cdr3_aa: CASSPGLPYEQYF
d_call: -; v_call: TRBV19; cdr3_length: 19; cdr3_aa: CASSPAEGLGTSGANVLTF
d_call: -; v_call: TRBV25-1; cdr3_length: 18; cdr3_aa: CASSLRGGDRDHYNEQFF
d_call: -; v_call: TRBV6-5; cdr3_length: 14; cdr3_aa: CASRNTGMNTEAFF
d_call: -; v_call: TRBV7-9; cdr3_length: 14; cdr3_aa: CASSLAQNYNEQFF
d_call: TRBD2; v_call: TRBV7-8; cdr3_length: 17; cdr3_aa: CASSLVLTSGGTYEQYF
d_call: -; v_call: TRBV7-9; cdr3_length: 15; cdr3_aa: CATDRAGKPYNEQFF
d_call: TRBD1; v_call: TRBV10-2; cdr3_length: 15; cdr3_aa: CASSESNRGPGEQYF
d_call: -; v_call: TRBV9; cdr3_length: 15; cdr3_aa: CASSVLPAATGGYTF
d_call: TRBD2; v_call: TRBV27; cdr3_length: 16; cdr3_aa: CASSRRTSGITDTQYF
d_call: -; v_call: TRBV2; cdr3_length: 13; cdr3_aa: CASSARLFYEQYF